A selection of T cell receptor beta chains follows, all from one sample in a study of CD8+CD57+ T cells in acquired aplastic anemia. TCRdb analysed the reads with MiXCR anew, one entry per CDR3 protein. The sample contains under 200,000 distinct CDR3 sequences, over 40% of which appear only once. The sequenced sample consisted of sorted CD4+, CD8+, or CD8+CD57+ T cells (not recorded which) from PBMCs. All receptors come from a human donor with aplastic anemia. CDR3s include the opening cysteine and the closing phenylalanine or tryptophan. Each record gives: V gene, D gene, clone size, J gene, CDR3 DNA, CDR3 protein. The D gene is left open where the match is weak. Some rows mark clone size as missing; the rest say once, few, many or name a class of expanded clone.

v_gene: TRBV6-2/TRBV6-3
d_gene: TRBD1
abundance: .
j_gene: TRBJ1-5
CDR3nt: TGTGCCAACAGTTACTCCCTTCGACAGGGCGGCAATCAGCCCCAGCATTTT
CDR3aa: CANSYSLRQGGNQPQHF

v_gene: TRBV2
d_gene: .
abundance: many
j_gene: TRBJ2-1
CDR3nt: TGTGCCAGCAGTGCGGGACTCTACAATGAGCAGTTCTTC
CDR3aa: CASSAGLYNEQFF

v_gene: TRBV15
d_gene: TRBD1
abundance: .
j_gene: TRBJ2-5
CDR3nt: TGTGCCACCAGCAGGGGGACAGGGTGGGCCCTGGAGACCCAGTACTTC
CDR3aa: CATSRGTGWALETQYF

v_gene: TRBV12-3/TRBV12-4
d_gene: TRBD1
abundance: .
j_gene: TRBJ1-1
CDR3nt: TGTGCCAGCAGTCCCCCGGGACAGGGGCTAACTCCGATCAGGGCTTTCTTT
CDR3aa: CASSPPGQGLTPIRAFF

v_gene: TRBV19
d_gene: TRBD1
abundance: many
j_gene: TRBJ2-3
CDR3nt: TGTGCCAGCCAAGACAGGGGTGTTAGCACAGATACGCAGTATTTT
CDR3aa: CASQDRGVSTDTQYF

v_gene: TRBV9
d_gene: .
abundance: .
j_gene: TRBJ2-2
CDR3nt: TGTGCCAGCGGGGGGTCCGGGGAGCTGTTTTTT
CDR3aa: CASGGSGELFF

v_gene: TRBV25-1
d_gene: .
abundance: many
j_gene: TRBJ2-5
CDR3nt: TGTGCCAGCAGTAAAAGAGAGACCCAGTACTTC
CDR3aa: CASSKRETQYF

v_gene: TRBV7-8
d_gene: TRBD1
abundance: .
j_gene: TRBJ1-5
CDR3nt: TGTGCCAGCAGCTTGACAGGGACACAGCCCCAGCATTTT
CDR3aa: CASSLTGTQPQHF

v_gene: TRBV4-3
d_gene: .
abundance: many
j_gene: TRBJ1-2
CDR3nt: TGCGCCAGCAGCCAAGATATAAACCGTCTGGGCGGCTACACCTTC
CDR3aa: CASSQDINRLGGYTF

v_gene: TRBV11-2
d_gene: .
abundance: many
j_gene: TRBJ1-1
CDR3nt: TGTGCCAGCAGCCAGGGAGCGGGGATGAACACTGAAGCTTTCTTT
CDR3aa: CASSQGAGMNTEAFF

v_gene: TRBV10-1
d_gene: .
abundance: few
j_gene: TRBJ2-3
CDR3nt: TGCGCCAGCAGTGAGTCGAAGACAGATACGCAGTATTTT
CDR3aa: CASSESKTDTQYF

v_gene: TRBV25-1
d_gene: .
abundance: .
j_gene: TRBJ2-5
CDR3nt: TGTGCCAGCAGTGTTTGGGAGAACCAGTACTTC
CDR3aa: CASSVWENQYF

v_gene: TRBV30
d_gene: .
abundance: .
j_gene: TRBJ1-6
CDR3nt: TGTGCCTGCACTGATAATTCACCCCTCCACTTT
CDR3aa: CACTDNSPLHF

v_gene: TRBV7-2
d_gene: .
abundance: many
j_gene: TRBJ2-3
CDR3nt: TGTGCCAGCAGACTTATTACGGCCACAGATACGCAGTATTTT
CDR3aa: CASRLITATDTQYF

v_gene: TRBV10-3
d_gene: .
abundance: few
j_gene: TRBJ1-2
CDR3nt: TGTGCCATCAGTTCCGGGACTAGCGGGAGCGACTATGGCTACACCTTC
CDR3aa: CAISSGTSGSDYGYTF

v_gene: TRBV7-3
d_gene: .
abundance: .
j_gene: TRBJ2-3
CDR3nt: TGTGCCAGCAGCTTGACGGCGGATACGCAGTATTTT
CDR3aa: CASSLTADTQYF

v_gene: TRBV15
d_gene: TRBD1
abundance: .
j_gene: TRBJ2-7
CDR3nt: TGTGCCACCAGCAACGGACAGGGACCCAGACCCCCCTACGAGCAGTACTTC
CDR3aa: CATSNGQGPRPPYEQYF

v_gene: TRBV4-3
d_gene: .
abundance: .
j_gene: TRBJ1-1
CDR3nt: TGCGCCAGCAGCCAACTACACCGTCGGGCTGAAGCCTTCTTT
CDR3aa: CASSQLHRRAEAFF

v_gene: TRBV11-2
d_gene: .
abundance: .
j_gene: TRBJ1-1
CDR3nt: TGTGCCAGCAGCTTTACTCGGGGTACCGCCGTAACAGGAGCTTTCTTT
CDR3aa: CASSFTRGTAVTGAFF

v_gene: TRBV6-1
d_gene: .
abundance: many
j_gene: TRBJ1-6
CDR3nt: TGTGCCAGCAGTGAACTGCTAAATTCACCCCTCCACTTT
CDR3aa: CASSELLNSPLHF

v_gene: TRBV19
d_gene: .
abundance: few
j_gene: TRBJ2-2
CDR3nt: TGTGCCAGTAGTATCCCGGTTTACGGGGAGCTGTTTTTT
CDR3aa: CASSIPVYGELFF

v_gene: TRBV7-6
d_gene: TRBD1
abundance: many
j_gene: TRBJ1-1
CDR3nt: TGTGCCAGCAGCTTGCAGGGGGCTGAAGCTTTCTTT
CDR3aa: CASSLQGAEAFF

v_gene: TRBV6-2/TRBV6-3
d_gene: .
abundance: .
j_gene: TRBJ2-7
CDR3nt: TGTGCCAGCTACGACGGGGATACACACTACGAGCAGTACTTC
CDR3aa: CASYDGDTHYEQYF

v_gene: TRBV10-2
d_gene: TRBD1
abundance: .
j_gene: TRBJ2-3
CDR3nt: TGCGCCAGCCTTCGAGGGGGCCCCACAGATACGCAGTATTTT
CDR3aa: CASLRGGPTDTQYF

v_gene: TRBV10-1
d_gene: .
abundance: .
j_gene: TRBJ1-5
CDR3nt: TGCGCCAGCAGTGAGTCTAACGAGGAGCCCCAGCATTTT
CDR3aa: CASSESNEEPQHF

v_gene: TRBV19
d_gene: .
abundance: .
j_gene: TRBJ2-7
CDR3nt: TGTGCCAGTAGTATTCTGGTGAGGAGTGAGCAGTACTTC
CDR3aa: CASSILVRSEQYF

v_gene: TRBV12-3/TRBV12-4
d_gene: TRBD1
abundance: many
j_gene: TRBJ1-5
CDR3nt: TGTGCCAGCAGCTTGGACAGGGGTGGCAATCAGCCCCAGCATTTT
CDR3aa: CASSLDRGGNQPQHF

v_gene: TRBV10-3
d_gene: .
abundance: few
j_gene: TRBJ1-6
CDR3nt: TGTGCCATCAGTGAGTCGTTGGGGGGTGAGAATTCACCCCTCCACTTT
CDR3aa: CAISESLGGENSPLHF

v_gene: TRBV10-2
d_gene: TRBD1
abundance: .
j_gene: TRBJ2-2
CDR3nt: TGCGCCAGCAGGAGGACAGGGGGTACCGGGGAGCTGTTTTTT
CDR3aa: CASRRTGGTGELFF

v_gene: TRBV19
d_gene: TRBD1
abundance: .
j_gene: TRBJ1-5
CDR3nt: TGTGCCAGTATTGGGACAGGGATTCAGCCCCAGCATTTT
CDR3aa: CASIGTGIQPQHF

v_gene: TRBV9
d_gene: TRBD1
abundance: .
j_gene: TRBJ2-3
CDR3nt: TGTGCCAGCAGCGTAGACACAGGGGGCACAGATACGCAGTATTTT
CDR3aa: CASSVDTGGTDTQYF

v_gene: TRBV7-3
d_gene: TRBD2
abundance: few
j_gene: TRBJ2-1
CDR3nt: TGTGCCAGCAGGGCGACTAGCGGGGGCAAGAATGAGCAGTTCTTC
CDR3aa: CASRATSGGKNEQFF

v_gene: TRBV25-1
d_gene: TRBD2
abundance: .
j_gene: TRBJ2-3
CDR3nt: TGTGCCAGCAGTGATCCCGGGACTAGCGGAGATACGCAGTATTTT
CDR3aa: CASSDPGTSGDTQYF

v_gene: TRBV12-3/TRBV12-4
d_gene: .
abundance: many
j_gene: TRBJ1-5
CDR3nt: TGTGCCAGCAGTTTAGTAGAGAATCAGCCCCAGCATTTT
CDR3aa: CASSLVENQPQHF

v_gene: TRBV5-1
d_gene: .
abundance: .
j_gene: TRBJ1-1
CDR3nt: TGCGCCAGCAGCGCGACGCCGGGGTTTGTGAACACTGAAGCTTTCTTT
CDR3aa: CASSATPGFVNTEAFF

v_gene: TRBV5-1
d_gene: TRBD1
abundance: once
j_gene: TRBJ2-3
CDR3nt: TGCGCCACCGGACAGGGGGCGCAGAAAGATACGCAGTATTTT
CDR3aa: CATGQGAQKDTQYF

v_gene: TRBV4-2
d_gene: TRBD1
abundance: many
j_gene: TRBJ1-2
CDR3nt: TGTGCCAGCAGCCAAGATGGGACAGGGGGTTACTATGGCTACACCTTC
CDR3aa: CASSQDGTGGYYGYTF

v_gene: TRBV12-3/TRBV12-4
d_gene: .
abundance: .
j_gene: TRBJ1-2
CDR3nt: TGTGCCAGCAGTTTTGGCGCCTATGGCTACACCTTC
CDR3aa: CASSFGAYGYTF

v_gene: TRBV9
d_gene: .
abundance: few
j_gene: TRBJ1-6
CDR3nt: TGTGCCAGCAGCGTACGTATGGGGCTGGGTGATTCACCCCTCCACTTT
CDR3aa: CASSVRMGLGDSPLHF